The rows below give T cell receptor beta chains drawn from one sample of a study of blood T cells in healthy people across ages. TCRdb re-called the 5' RACE reads through MiXCR, storing one row per CDR3 protein. Of 650,000 to 1,000,000 distinct CDR3 sequences listed, 36% are singletons. The sample comprised blood. The receptor source for this set is a man younger than 30 in good health. Both conserved end residues are part of each CDR3. D genes are given only for firm matches. Clone sizes are given selectively: once, few, many, or a class where the clone is expanded.

J gene: TRBJ2-3; D gene: .; clone size: .; V gene: TRBV12-3/TRBV12-4; CDR3 protein: CASSRYPQGRSTDTQYF; CDR3 DNA: TGTGCCAGCAGTCGTTATCCTCAGGGGAGGAGCACAGATACGCAGTATTTT
J gene: TRBJ2-1; D gene: TRBD2; clone size: few; V gene: TRBV6-5; CDR3 protein: CASSPGGGIAYNEQFF; CDR3 DNA: TGTGCCAGCAGTCCCGGCGGGGGGATCGCGTACAATGAGCAGTTCTTC
J gene: TRBJ1-2; D gene: .; clone size: few; V gene: TRBV7-2; CDR3 protein: CASSTPTGVGYGYTF; CDR3 DNA: TGTGCCAGCAGCACGCCGACGGGAGTGGGGTATGGCTACACCTTC
J gene: TRBJ2-7; D gene: .; clone size: few; V gene: TRBV25-1; CDR3 protein: CATEEALGEQYF; CDR3 DNA: TGTGCCACCGAGGAGGCCTTGGGTGAGCAGTACTTC
J gene: TRBJ2-1; D gene: TRBD2; clone size: .; V gene: TRBV20-1; CDR3 protein: CSANKAGGSYNEQFF; CDR3 DNA: TGCAGTGCTAATAAAGCGGGGGGATCCTACAATGAGCAGTTCTTC
J gene: TRBJ1-3; D gene: .; clone size: .; V gene: TRBV7-2; CDR3 protein: CASAFRTAGNTIYF; CDR3 DNA: TGTGCCAGCGCATTTCGGACGGCAGGAAACACCATATATTTT
J gene: TRBJ1-6; D gene: .; clone size: .; V gene: TRBV6-5; CDR3 protein: CTSSYGQGRNSPLHF; CDR3 DNA: TGTACCAGCAGTTACGGGCAGGGAAGAAATTCACCCCTCCACTTT
J gene: TRBJ2-3; D gene: .; clone size: .; V gene: TRBV24-1; CDR3 protein: CATSDRRQVDTQYF; CDR3 DNA: TGTGCCACCAGTGATCGCAGACAGGTAGATACGCAGTATTTT
J gene: TRBJ2-1; D gene: TRBD2; clone size: .; V gene: TRBV6-2/TRBV6-3; CDR3 protein: CASTITGLAGEQFF; CDR3 DNA: TGTGCCAGCACTATAACGGGACTAGCGGGTGAGCAGTTCTTC
J gene: TRBJ1-4; D gene: TRBD1; clone size: .; V gene: TRBV28; CDR3 protein: CVSSRGTGVLVGLFF; CDR3 DNA: TGTGTCAGCAGCCGTGGGACAGGGGTATTAGTAGGACTGTTTTTT